The 2 T cell receptor beta chains in this list originate from one sample, sequenced in a study of blood T cell repertoires in COVID-19. Generated by immunoSEQ multiplex PCR, the TCRdb table keeps only in-frame clones and is missing some. The repertoire holds fewer than 200,000 clones, with about nine tenths as singletons. The material sequenced was peripheral blood. The receptors come from a man aged 30 to 39 with COVID-19, enrolled during active disease.

The chain links TRBV24-1 to TRBJ1-4; 7 bases are a match to TRBD1. V dropped 4 bases and J dropped 10; count of bases not matched to a gene: 17. Looked up from germline, CDR1 is KGHDR and CDR2 is SFDVKD. The CDR3 has 17 amino acids. The CDR3 loop is CATSDQTPGQVGGKLFF. The CDR3 coding sequence is TGTGCCACCAGTGACCAGACTCCAGGACAGGTCGGGGGAAAACTGTTTTTT.

The chain carries TRBV7-9 and TRBJ1-2; D perhaps matches TRBD1 (5 bases). The V gene lost 1 base and the J gene lost 3 bases, with 15 bases spanning the gap. The CDR3 sequence is 16 residues long. Germline-derived CDR1 and CDR2 are SEHNR and FQNEAQ (reference sequence). The CDR3 reads CASSLVPGQTDYGYTF. The CDR3 DNA is TGTGCCAGCAGCTTAGTGCCAGGGCAGACTGACTATGGCTACACCTTC.